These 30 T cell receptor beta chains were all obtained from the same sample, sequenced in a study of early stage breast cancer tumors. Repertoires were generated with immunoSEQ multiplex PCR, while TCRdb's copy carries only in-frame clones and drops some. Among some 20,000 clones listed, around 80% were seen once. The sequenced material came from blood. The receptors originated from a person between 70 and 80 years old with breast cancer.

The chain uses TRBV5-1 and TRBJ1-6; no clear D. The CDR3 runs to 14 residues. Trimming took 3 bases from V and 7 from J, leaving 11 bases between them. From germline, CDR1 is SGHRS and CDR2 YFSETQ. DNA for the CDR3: TGCGCCAGCAGCTCTGGTGACTTCAATTCACCCCTCCACTTT. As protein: CASSSGDFNSPLHF.

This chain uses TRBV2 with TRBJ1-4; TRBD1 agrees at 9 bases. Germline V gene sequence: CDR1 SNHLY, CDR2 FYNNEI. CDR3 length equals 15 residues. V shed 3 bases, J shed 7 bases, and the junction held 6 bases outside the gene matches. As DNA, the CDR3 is TGTGCCAGCAGTGACCTCGGGACAGGGTCTGAAAAACTGTTTTTT. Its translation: CASSDLGTGSEKLFF.

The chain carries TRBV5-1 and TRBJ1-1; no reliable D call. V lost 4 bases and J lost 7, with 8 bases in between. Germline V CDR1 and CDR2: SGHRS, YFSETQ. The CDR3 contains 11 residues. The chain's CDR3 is CASSLGSEAFF. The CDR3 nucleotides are TGCGCCAGCAGCCTCGGGAGTGAAGCTTTCTTT.

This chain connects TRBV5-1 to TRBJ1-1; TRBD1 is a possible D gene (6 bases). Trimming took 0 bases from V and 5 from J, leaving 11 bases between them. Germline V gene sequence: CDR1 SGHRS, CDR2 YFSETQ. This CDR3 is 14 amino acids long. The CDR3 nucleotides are TGCGCCAGCAGCTTGGTAAGTCAGGGGACTGAAGCTTTCTTT. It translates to CASSLVSQGTEAFF. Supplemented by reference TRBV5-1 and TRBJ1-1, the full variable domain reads KAGVTQTPRYLIKTRGQQVTLSCSPISGHRSVSWYQQTPGQGLQFLFEYFSETQRNKGNFPGRFSGRQFSNSRSEMNVSTLELGDSALYLCASSLVSQGTEAFFGQGTRLTVV.

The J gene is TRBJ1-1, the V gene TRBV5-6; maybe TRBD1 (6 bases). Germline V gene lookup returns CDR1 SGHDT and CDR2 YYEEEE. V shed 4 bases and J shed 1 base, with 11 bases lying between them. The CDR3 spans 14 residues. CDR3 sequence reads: CASSPLTGNTEAFF. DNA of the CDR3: TGTGCCAGCAGCCCCTTGACAGGGAACACTGAAGCTTTCTTT.

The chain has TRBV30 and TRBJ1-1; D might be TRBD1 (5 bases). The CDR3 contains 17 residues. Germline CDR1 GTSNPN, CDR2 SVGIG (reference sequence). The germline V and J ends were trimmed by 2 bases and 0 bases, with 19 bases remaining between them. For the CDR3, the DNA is TGTGCCTGGAGTCCACGGGGGGGGAAAGGGATGAACACTGAAGCTTTCTTT. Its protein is CAWSPRGGKGMNTEAFF.

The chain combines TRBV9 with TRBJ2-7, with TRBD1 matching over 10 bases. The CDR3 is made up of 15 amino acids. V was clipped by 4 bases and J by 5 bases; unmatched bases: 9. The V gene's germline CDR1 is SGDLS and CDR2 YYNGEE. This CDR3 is CASSPLDRGWDEQYF. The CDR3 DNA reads TGTGCCAGCAGCCCATTGGACAGGGGGTGGGACGAGCAGTACTTC.

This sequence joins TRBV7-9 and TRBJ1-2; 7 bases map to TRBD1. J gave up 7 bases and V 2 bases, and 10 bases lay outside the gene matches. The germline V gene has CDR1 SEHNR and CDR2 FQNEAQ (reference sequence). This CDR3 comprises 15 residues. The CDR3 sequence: CASSLSDREFGGYTF. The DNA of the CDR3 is TGTGCCAGCAGCTTAAGTGACAGGGAATTTGGTGGCTACACCTTC.

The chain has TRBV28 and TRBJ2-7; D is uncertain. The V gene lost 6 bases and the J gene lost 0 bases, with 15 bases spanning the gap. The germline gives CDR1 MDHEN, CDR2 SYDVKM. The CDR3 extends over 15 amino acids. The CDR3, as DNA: TGTGCCAGCAGCCCCAGAACAGCCCTCTCCTACGAGCAGTACTTC. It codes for CASSPRTALSYEQYF. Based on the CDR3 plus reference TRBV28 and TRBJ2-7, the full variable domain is DVKVTQSSRYLVKRTGEKVFLECVQDMDHENMFWYRQDPGLGLRLIYFSYDVKMKEKGDIPEGYSVSREKKERFSLILESASTNQTSMYLCASSPRTALSYEQYFGPGTRLTVT.

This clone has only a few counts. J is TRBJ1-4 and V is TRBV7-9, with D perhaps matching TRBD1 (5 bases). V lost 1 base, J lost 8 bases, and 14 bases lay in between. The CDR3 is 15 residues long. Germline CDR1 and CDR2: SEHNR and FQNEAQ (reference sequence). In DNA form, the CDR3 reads TGTGCCAGCAGCTTAGAAGGCAGGGAAAGGGAAAAACTGTTTTTT. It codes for CASSLEGREREKLFF.

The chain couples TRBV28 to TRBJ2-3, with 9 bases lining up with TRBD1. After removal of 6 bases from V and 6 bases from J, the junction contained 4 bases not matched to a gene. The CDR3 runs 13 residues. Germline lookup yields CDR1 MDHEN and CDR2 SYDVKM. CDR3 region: CASRGQGWDTQYF. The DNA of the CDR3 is TGTGCCAGCAGGGGACAGGGATGGGATACGCAGTATTTT.

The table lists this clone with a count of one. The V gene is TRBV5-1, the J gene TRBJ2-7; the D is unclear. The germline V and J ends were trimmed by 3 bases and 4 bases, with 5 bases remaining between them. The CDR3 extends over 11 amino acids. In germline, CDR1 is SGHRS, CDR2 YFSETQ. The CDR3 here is CASSSNYEQYF. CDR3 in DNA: TGCGCCAGCAGCTCCAATTACGAGCAGTACTTC.

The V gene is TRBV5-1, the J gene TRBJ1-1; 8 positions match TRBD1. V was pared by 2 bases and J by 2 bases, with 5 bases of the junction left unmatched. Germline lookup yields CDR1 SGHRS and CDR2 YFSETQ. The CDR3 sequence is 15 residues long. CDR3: CASSFTGQDNTEAFF. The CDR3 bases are TGCGCCAGCAGCTTTACGGGACAGGACAACACTGAAGCTTTCTTT. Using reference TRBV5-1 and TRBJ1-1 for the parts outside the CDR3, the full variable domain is KAGVTQTPRYLIKTRGQQVTLSCSPISGHRSVSWYQQTPGQGLQFLFEYFSETQRNKGNFPGRFSGRQFSNSRSEMNVSTLELGDSALYLCASSFTGQDNTEAFFGQGTRLTVV.

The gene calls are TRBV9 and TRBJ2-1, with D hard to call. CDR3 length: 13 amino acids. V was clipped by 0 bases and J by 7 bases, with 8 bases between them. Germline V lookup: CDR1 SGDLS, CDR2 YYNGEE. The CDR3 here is CASSVGLVNEQFF. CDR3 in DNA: TGTGCCAGCAGCGTAGGGCTCGTAAATGAGCAGTTCTTC.

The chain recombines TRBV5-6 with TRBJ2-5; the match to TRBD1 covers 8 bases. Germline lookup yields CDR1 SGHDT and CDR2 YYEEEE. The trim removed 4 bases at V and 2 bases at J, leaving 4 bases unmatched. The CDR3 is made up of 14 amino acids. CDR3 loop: CASSRTGGQETQYF. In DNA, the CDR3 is TGTGCCAGCAGCCGTACAGGGGGGCAAGAGACCCAGTACTTC.

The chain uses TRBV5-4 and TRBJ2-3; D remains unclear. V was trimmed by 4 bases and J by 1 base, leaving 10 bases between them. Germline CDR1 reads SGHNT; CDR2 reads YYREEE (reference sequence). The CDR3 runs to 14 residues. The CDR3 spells CASSQLIGTDTQYF. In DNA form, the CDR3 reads TGTGCCAGCAGCCAACTAATCGGCACAGATACGCAGTATTTT.

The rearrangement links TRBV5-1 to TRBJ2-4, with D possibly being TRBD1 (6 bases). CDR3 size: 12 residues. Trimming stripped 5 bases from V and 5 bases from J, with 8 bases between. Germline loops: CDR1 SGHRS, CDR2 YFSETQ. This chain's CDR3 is CASRSGENIQYF. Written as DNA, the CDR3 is TGCGCCAGCAGATCAGGGGAAAACATTCAGTACTTC.

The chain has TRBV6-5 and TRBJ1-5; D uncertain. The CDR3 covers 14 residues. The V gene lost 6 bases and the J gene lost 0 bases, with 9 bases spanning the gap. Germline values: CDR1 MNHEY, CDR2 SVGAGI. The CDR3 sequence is CASRRRDSNQPQHF. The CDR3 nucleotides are TGTGCCAGCAGACGACGGGATAGCAATCAGCCCCAGCATTTT.

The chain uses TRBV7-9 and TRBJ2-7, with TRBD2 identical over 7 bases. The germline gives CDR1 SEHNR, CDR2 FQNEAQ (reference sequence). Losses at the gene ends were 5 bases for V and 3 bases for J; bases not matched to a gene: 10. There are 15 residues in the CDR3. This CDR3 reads CASSREGSLHYEQYF. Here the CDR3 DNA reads TGTGCCAGCAGCAGGGAGGGAAGTCTACACTACGAGCAGTACTTC. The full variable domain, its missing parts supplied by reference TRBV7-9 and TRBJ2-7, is DTGVSQNPRHKITKRGQNVTFRCDPISEHNRLYWYRQTLGQGPEFLTYFQNEAQLEKSRLLSDRFSAERPKGSFSTLEIQRTEQGDSAMYLCASSREGSLHYEQYFGPGTRLTVT.

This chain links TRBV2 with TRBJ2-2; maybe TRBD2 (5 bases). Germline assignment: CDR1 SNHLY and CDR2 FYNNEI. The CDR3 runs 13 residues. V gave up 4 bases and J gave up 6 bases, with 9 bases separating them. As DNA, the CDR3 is TGTGCCAGCAGTGCAACTAGGGCCGGGGAGCTGTTTTTT. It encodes CASSATRAGELFF. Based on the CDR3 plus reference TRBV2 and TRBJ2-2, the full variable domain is EPEVTQTPSHQVTQMGQEVILRCVPISNHLYFYWYRQILGQKVEFLVSFYNNEISEKSEIFDDQFSVERPDGSNFTLKIRSTKLEDSAMYFCASSATRAGELFFGEGSRLTVL.

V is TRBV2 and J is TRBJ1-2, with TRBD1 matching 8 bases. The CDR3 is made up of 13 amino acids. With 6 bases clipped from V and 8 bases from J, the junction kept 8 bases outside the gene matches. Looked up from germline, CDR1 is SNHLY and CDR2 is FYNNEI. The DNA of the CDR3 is TGTGCCAGCAGGGGGACAGGATTGGAGGGCTACACCTTC. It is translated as CASRGTGLEGYTF.

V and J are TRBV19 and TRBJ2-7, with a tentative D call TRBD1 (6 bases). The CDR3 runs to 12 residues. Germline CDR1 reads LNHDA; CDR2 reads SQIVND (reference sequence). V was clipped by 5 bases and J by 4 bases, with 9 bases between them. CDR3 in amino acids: CASSGGGYEQYF. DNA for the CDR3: TGTGCCAGTAGTGGGGGCGGGTACGAGCAGTACTTC. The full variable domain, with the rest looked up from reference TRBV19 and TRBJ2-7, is DGGITQSPKYLFRKEGQNVTLSCEQNLNHDAMYWYRQDPGQGLRLIYYSQIVNDFQKGDIAEGYSVSREKKESFPLTVTSAQKNPTAFYLCASSGGGYEQYFGPGTRLTVT.

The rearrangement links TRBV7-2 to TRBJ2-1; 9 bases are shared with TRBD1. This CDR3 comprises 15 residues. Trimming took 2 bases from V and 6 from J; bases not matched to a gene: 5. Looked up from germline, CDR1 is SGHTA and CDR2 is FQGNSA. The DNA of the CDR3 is TGTGCCAGCAGCTTAATACAGGGGGCTAGCAATGAGCAGTTCTTC. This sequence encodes CASSLIQGASNEQFF.

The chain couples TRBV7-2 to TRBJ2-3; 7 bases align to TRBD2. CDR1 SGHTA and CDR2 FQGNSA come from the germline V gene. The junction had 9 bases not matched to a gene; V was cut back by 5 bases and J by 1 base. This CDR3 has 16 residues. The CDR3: CASSRGWDYRTDTQYF. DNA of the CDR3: TGTGCCAGCAGCCGGGGGTGGGACTACCGCACAGATACGCAGTATTTT.

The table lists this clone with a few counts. The CDR3 sequence: CASSEGGAYNEQFF. CDR3 in DNA: TGTGCCAGCAGTGAAGGGGGGGCCTACAATGAGCAGTTCTTC. J is TRBJ2-1 and V is TRBV2; D may be TRBD2 (6 bases). Germline CDR1 reads SNHLY; CDR2 reads FYNNEI. This CDR3 is 14 amino acids long. Trimming removed 1 base from V and 2 bases from J, with 6 bases in between. The variable domain in full, completed from reference TRBV2 and TRBJ2-1, reads EPEVTQTPSHQVTQMGQEVILRCVPISNHLYFYWYRQILGQKVEFLVSFYNNEISEKSEIFDDQFSVERPDGSNFTLKIRSTKLEDSAMYFCASSEGGAYNEQFFGPGTRLTVL.

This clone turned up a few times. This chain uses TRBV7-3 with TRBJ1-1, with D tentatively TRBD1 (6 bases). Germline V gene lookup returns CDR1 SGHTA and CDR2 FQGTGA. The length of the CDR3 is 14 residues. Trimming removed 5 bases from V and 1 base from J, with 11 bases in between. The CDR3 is CASSQTGPNTEAFF. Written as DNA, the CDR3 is TGTGCCAGCAGCCAGACAGGCCCGAACACTGAAGCTTTCTTT. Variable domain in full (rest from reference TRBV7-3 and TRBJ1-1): GAGVSQTPSNKVTEKGKYVELRCDPISGHTALYWYRQSLGQGPEFLIYFQGTGAADDSGLPNDRFFAVRPEGSVSTLKIQRTERGDSAVYLCASSQTGPNTEAFFGQGTRLTVV.

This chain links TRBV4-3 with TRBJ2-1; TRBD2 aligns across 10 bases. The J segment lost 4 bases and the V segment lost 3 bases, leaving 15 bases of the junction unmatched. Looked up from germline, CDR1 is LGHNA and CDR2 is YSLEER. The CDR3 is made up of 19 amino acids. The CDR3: CASSQHPSLSGGRYNEQFF. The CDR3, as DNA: TGCGCCAGCAGCCAGCACCCATCCCTTAGCGGGGGGCGGTACAATGAGCAGTTCTTC.

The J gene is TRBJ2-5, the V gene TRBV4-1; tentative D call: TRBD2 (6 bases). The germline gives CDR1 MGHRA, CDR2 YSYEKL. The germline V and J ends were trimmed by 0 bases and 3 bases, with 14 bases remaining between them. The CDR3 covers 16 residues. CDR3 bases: TGCGCCAGCAGCCAAGATCGTGGGGGGTTAGAAGAGACCCAGTACTTC. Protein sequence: CASSQDRGGLEETQYF.

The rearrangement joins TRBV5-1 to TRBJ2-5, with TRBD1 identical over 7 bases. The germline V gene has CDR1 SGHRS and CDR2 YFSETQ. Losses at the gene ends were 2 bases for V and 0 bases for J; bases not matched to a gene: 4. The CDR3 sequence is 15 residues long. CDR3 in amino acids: CASSFLGGYQETQYF. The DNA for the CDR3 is TGCGCCAGCAGCTTCCTAGGGGGCTACCAAGAGACCCAGTACTTC.

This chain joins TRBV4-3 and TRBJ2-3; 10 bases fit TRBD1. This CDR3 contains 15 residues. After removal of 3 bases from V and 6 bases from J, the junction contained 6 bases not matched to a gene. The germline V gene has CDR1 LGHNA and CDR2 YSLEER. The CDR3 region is CASSQPGQGFDTQYF. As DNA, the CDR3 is TGCGCCAGCAGCCAGCCGGGACAGGGGTTCGATACGCAGTATTTT.